The rows below give T cell receptor beta chains drawn from one sample of a study of blood T cell repertoires in COVID-19. The data were produced by immunoSEQ multiplex PCR, yet TCRdb's version contains in-frame clones alone and is incomplete. This sample carries around 80,000 clones, around 86% of them seen once, and the ten largest clones take approximately 9.1%. Specimen: peripheral blood. The receptors originated from a human donor in a cohort sampled during active COVID-19. The CDR3 runs from the conserved cysteine through the conserved F or W. D genes are given only for firm matches. Size is stated for part of the rows, as once, few or many counts, or as a class when the clone is expanded.

>TRBV7-2|TRBJ1-5|once|TRBD1
TGTGCCAGCAGCTTGGATACAGGGGGTTATCAGCCCCAGCATTTT
CASSLDTGGYQPQHF
>TRBV2|TRBJ1-5|.|.
TGTGCCAGCAGTGAAGGACAGCAACCCCAGCATTTT
CASSEGQQPQHF
>TRBV3-1/TRBV3-2|TRBJ1-5|.|TRBD1
TGTGCCAGCAGCCAGGGACAGGGGAGCGAGCCCCAGCATTTT
CASSQGQGSEPQHF
>TRBV6-5|TRBJ1-1|.|.
TGTGCCAGCAGTTACAGCATCGGGGGACCGAACACTGAAGCTTTCTTT
CASSYSIGGPNTEAFF
>TRBV4-1|TRBJ2-5|.|.
TGCGCCAGCAGCCAGGGGCTTGGAGAGACCCAGTACTTC
CASSQGLGETQYF
>TRBV9|TRBJ2-7|.|.
TGTGCCAGCAGCCCGACGACTTTGCCCTACGAGCAGTACTTC
CASSPTTLPYEQYF
>TRBV28|TRBJ1-6|.|TRBD1
TGTGCCAGCAGTTCCGGGACAGGGGGCTTACCCTATAATTCACCCCTCCACTTT
CASSSGTGGLPYNSPLHF
>TRBV6-5|TRBJ2-3|.|.
TGTACCAGCAGGTCCCACAGTCCAGATACGCAGTATTTT
CTSRSHSPDTQYF
>TRBV11-3|TRBJ2-3|.|TRBD2
TGTGCCAGCAGCTTAGCCCTAACTAGCGGGGGGGCTGATACGCAGTATTTT
CASSLALTSGGADTQYF
>TRBV5-1|TRBJ2-5|.|TRBD1
TGCGCCAGCAGCTTGGGGGACAGGGGAAGGGAGACCCAGTACTTC
CASSLGDRGRETQYF
>TRBV27|TRBJ2-3|.|.
TGTGCCAGCAGTCAACGAATAGCGGATTTGTATCGACATACGCAGTATTTT
CASSQRIADLYRHTQYF
>TRBV5-1|TRBJ2-1|.|TRBD2
TGCGCCAGCAGCTTGGAGAGGCAGCGGGACGATGAGCAGTTCTTC
CASSLERQRDDEQFF
>TRBV15|TRBJ1-5|.|.
TGTGCCACCAGCAGAGCCTCGACAGATTCCAATCAGCCCCAGCATTTT
CATSRASTDSNQPQHF
>TRBV7-8|TRBJ2-3|.|TRBD2
TGTGCCAGCAGCCCCCAGGGACTAGCGGGGGGGCAAGGCACAGATACGCAGTATTTT
CASSPQGLAGGQGTDTQYF
>TRBV2|TRBJ2-5|.|TRBD2
TGTGCCAGCAGTCGCGATAGCGGGGGCACTCAAGAGACCCAGTACTTC
CASSRDSGGTQETQYF
>TRBV2|TRBJ2-7|few|.
TGTGCCAGCATGGCGGGGTTCTACGAGCAGTACTTC
CASMAGFYEQYF
>TRBV5-5|TRBJ1-4|.|TRBD1
TGTGCCAGCAGCTCCGAACCTGGGACAGGACCTGAAAAACTGTTTTTT
CASSSEPGTGPEKLFF
>TRBV28|TRBJ1-2|few|TRBD1
TGTGCCAGCAGGTATGGGACAGCCAGGGCACAAGGCTACACCTTC
CASRYGTARAQGYTF
>TRBV6-2/TRBV6-3|TRBJ2-1|.|TRBD2
TGTGCCAGCAGTTACACTAGCGGGAGCGGCTACAATGAGCAGTTCTTC
CASSYTSGSGYNEQFF
>TRBV5-4|TRBJ2-7|once|TRBD2
TGTGCCAGCAGTTCTGCCTCTAGCGGGAGATCCTACGAGCAGTACTTC
CASSSASSGRSYEQYF
>TRBV19|TRBJ2-2|.|TRBD1
TGTGCCAGTATATGGGGACAGGGAGGCACCGGGGAGCTGTTTTTT
CASIWGQGGTGELFF